This entry describes one TCR beta chain. Between the trimmed V and J ends, which lost 6 bases and 3 bases, there was a span of 9 bases. There are 12 residues in the CDR3. Germline V gene sequence: CDR1 SNHLY, CDR2 FYNNEI. The record originates from a study of blood T cell repertoires in COVID-19. The overall study: Sites in the United States, Italy and Spain provided acute and convalescent COVID-19 samples.

Original data processing: For nucleated cells, counts were estimated from reference gene primer amplification. Method: immunoSEQ multiplex PCR; TCRdb's copy keeps in-frame clones and lacks some. Clone size and V and J calls were adopted from that table, with D and trimming inferred from the DNA. Of 89,000 or so clones listed, approximately 85% are singletons. The TCR was taken from a human donor in a cohort sampled during active COVID-19. The sample taken for sequencing was peripheral blood. This chain joins TRBV2 and TRBJ2-7; no definite D call. This CDR3 is CASSAGVYEQYF. The DNA of the CDR3 is TGTGCCAGCAGCGCCGGTGTCTACGAGCAGTACTTC.